These 27 T cell receptor beta chains share one sample of origin, sequenced in a study of regulatory T cells in long-lasting Graves disease. Stated time point: persistent/refractory GD, antithyroid drugs over 5 years with positive TRAb. TCR sequences were obtained from RNA taken from PBMCs. In building TCR beta libraries, iRepertoire HTBI primers were used together with Arm-PCR of CDR3 regions. TCRdb re-called the multiplex PCR reads through MiXCR, storing one row per CDR3 protein. This sample has about 310,000 distinct CDR3 sequences; around 21% occur once, and the top ten carry around 50%. The sample consisted of peripheral blood mononuclear cells (PBMCs), taken when the disease was refractory, from a patient treated with antithyroid drugs. The receptors were sampled from a female donor with Graves disease.

This chain links TRBV27 with TRBJ1-4; TRBD1 agrees at 7 bases. The trim removed 3 bases at V and 8 bases at J, leaving 6 bases unmatched. CDR1 and CDR2 (germline): MNHEY, SMNVEV (reference sequence). The length of the CDR3 is 14 residues. The DNA of the CDR3 is TGTGCCAGCAGTTTCGACAGGGATGGGGAAAAACTGTTTTTT. Protein sequence: CASSFDRDGEKLFF.

As for this clonotype: This could be a read error, since a much larger clone is one nucleotide away. This chain links TRBV29-1 with TRBJ1-2; tentatively, D is TRBD1 (5 bases). Trimming pared 5 bases from V and 5 bases from J, leaving 15 bases between. The germline V gene has CDR1 SQVTM and CDR2 ANQGSEA. The CDR3 is 13 amino acids. CDR3 protein: CSVLTGAPYGYTF. In DNA, the CDR3 is TGCAGCGTTCTCACCGGGGCACCTTATGGCTACACCTTC. The whole variable domain, remainder taken from reference TRBV29-1 and TRBJ1-2, is SAVISQKPSRDICQRGTSLTIQCQVDSQVTMMFWYRQQPGQSLTLIATANQGSEATYESGFVIDKFPISRPNLTFSTLTVSNMSPEDSSIYLCSVLTGAPYGYTFGSGTRLTVV.

The chain combines TRBV19 with TRBJ1-4; D remains ambiguous. V was pared by 2 bases and J by 0 bases, with 13 bases between. CDR3 size: 17 residues. Germline V CDR1 and CDR2: LNHDA, SQIVND (reference sequence). The CDR3 reads CASSISVDPATNEKLFF. The CDR3 nucleotides are TGTGCCAGTAGTATATCAGTCGACCCCGCAACTAATGAAAAACTGTTTTTT. Looking up the rest from reference TRBV19 and TRBJ1-4 gives the full variable domain: DGGITQSPKYLFRKEGQNVTLSCEQNLNHDAMYWYRQDPGQGLRLIYYSQIVNDFQKGDIAEGYSVSREKKESFPLTVTSAQKNPTAFYLCASSISVDPATNEKLFFGSGTQLSVL.

This chain links TRBV7-2 with TRBJ2-3, with D perhaps matching TRBD1 (5 bases). The ends were cut back, 6 bases at V and 1 base at J, with 14 bases in the middle. The CDR3 length is 15 residues. Germline V gene lookup returns CDR1 SGHTA and CDR2 FQGNSA. The CDR3 loop reads CASRKGRPGTDTQYF. The CDR3 DNA is TGTGCCAGCAGGAAGGGGCGCCCGGGCACAGATACGCAGTATTTT.

At least ten counts were recorded for this clonotype. This chain connects TRBV18 to TRBJ1-1, with D perhaps TRBD1 (6 bases). With 0 bases removed from V and 0 bases from J, the gap between germline ends came to 8 bases. Germline CDR1 reads KGHSH; CDR2 reads LQKENI. The CDR3 is 15 amino acids. CDR3 sequence reads: CASSPPQGLNTEAFF. In DNA form, the CDR3 reads TGTGCCAGCTCACCACCGCAGGGGTTGAACACTGAAGCTTTCTTT.

This clonotype was detected only a few times. As DNA, the CDR3 is TGCAGTGCTTATGGGACTTCCCCCATGGAGCAGTACTTC. Its translation is CSAYGTSPMEQYF. The genes are TRBV20-1 and TRBJ2-7; TRBD2 might be the D (6 bases). V was trimmed by 5 bases and J by 7 bases, leaving 18 bases between them. CDR1 is DFQATT and CDR2 is SNEGSKA in the germline V gene (reference sequence). The CDR3 runs to 13 residues.

V and J are TRBV18 and TRBJ2-7, with D perhaps being TRBD1 or TRBD2 (6 bases each). The CDR3 covers 15 residues. Germline V CDR1 and CDR2: KGHSH, LQKENI. Trimming removed 3 bases from V and 5 bases from J, with 17 bases in between. CDR3 region: CASSPGGALPHEQYF. CDR3 coding DNA: TGTGCCAGCTCACCGGGGGGCGCATTACCTCACGAGCAGTACTTC.

As for this clonotype: A junction end diverges from the germline sequence, so it may reflect a read error. This chain joins TRBV15 and TRBJ2-2; D may match TRBD1 or TRBD2 (5 bases each). The germline CDR1 and CDR2 sequences are LNHNV and YYDKDF (reference sequence). CDR3 size: 18 residues. CDR3 nucleotide sequence: TGTGCCACCAGCGGAGACTCTGAGGGACCTACACCAGTAGGGGAGCTGTTTTTT. Its protein is CATSGDSEGPTPVGELFF.

The rearrangement uses TRBV2 and TRBJ1-2, with 10 bases lining up with TRBD1. With V trimmed by 2 bases and J by 5 bases, 8 bases remained unmatched. CDR1 is SNHLY, CDR2 FYNNEI, per germline. This CDR3 is 16 amino acids long. In nucleotides, the CDR3 is TGTGCCAGCAGTGAAAGCCAGGCGGGACAGGGGTATGGCTACACCTTC. Translation gives CASSESQAGQGYGYTF.

V and J are TRBV29-1 and TRBJ2-5; 11 nucleotides agree with TRBD2. CDR1 is SQVTM and CDR2 is ANQGSEA in the germline V gene. The CDR3 extends over 18 amino acids. The V segment lost 4 bases and the J segment 2 bases; nucleotides outside the gene matches: 15. The CDR3 nucleotides read TGCAGCGTTGTTTTATTACTAGCGGGAGTATCCCTACAAGAGACCCAGTACTTC. This translates into CSVVLLLAGVSLQETQYF. Full variable domain (rest looked up from reference TRBV29-1 and TRBJ2-5): SAVISQKPSRDICQRGTSLTIQCQVDSQVTMMFWYRQQPGQSLTLIATANQGSEATYESGFVIDKFPISRPNLTFSTLTVSNMSPEDSSIYLCSVVLLLAGVSLQETQYFGPGTRLLVL.

This clonotype was seen many times. This chain links TRBV7-3 with TRBJ1-2, with a possible D match to TRBD1 (5 bases). CDR1 SGHTA and CDR2 FQGTGA come from the germline V gene. V was cut by 3 bases and J by 8 bases, with 13 bases left in between. CDR3 length equals 13 residues. The CDR3 nucleotides are TGTGCCAGCAGCTTTGGGGGGGGAGAAGGCTACACCTTC. Protein sequence: CASSFGGGEGYTF.

This clonotype was seen at least ten times. The chain is built from TRBV7-2 and TRBJ2-7; 9 bases line up with TRBD2. Germline V gene lookup returns CDR1 SGHTA and CDR2 FQGNSA. The ends lost 1 base at V and 6 bases at J; junction bases unmatched: 10. This CDR3 spans 16 amino acids. The CDR3 DNA reads TGTGCCAGCAGCTTAGTAGGACTAGCGTATGTTTCCGAGCAGTACTTC. The encoded protein is CASSLVGLAYVSEQYF.

This clonotype was detected ten times or more. The chain couples TRBV29-1 to TRBJ1-1; no reliable D call. Germline CDR1 SQVTM, CDR2 ANQGSEA. The CDR3 totals 11 residues. Trimming left V 6 bases short and J 8 bases short, with 13 bases between. CDR3 in amino acids: CSVVRTSEAFF. The CDR3 DNA follows: TGCAGCGTAGTAAGAACTTCAGAAGCTTTCTTT.

This clonotype showed up many times. The chain employs TRBV28 and TRBJ2-7, with D perhaps matching TRBD2 (5 bases). Germline CDR1 is MDHEN and CDR2 is SYDVKM. This CDR3 has 14 amino acids. Trimming left V 6 bases short and J 3 bases short, with 15 bases between. The DNA for the CDR3 is TGTGCCAGCAGCCGGAGGTCAGGACGCTACGAGCAGTACTTC. It encodes CASSRRSGRYEQYF.

The rearrangement links TRBV5-4 to TRBJ1-2; 9 bases align to TRBD1. Germline V CDR1 and CDR2: SGHNT, YYREEE (reference sequence). Trimming removed 3 bases from V and 1 base from J; junction bases left unmatched: 7. The CDR3 contains 16 residues. The CDR3 region is CASSSGQGRDNYGYTF. The CDR3 DNA is TGTGCCAGCAGCTCGGGACAGGGCCGAGATAACTATGGCTACACCTTC.

V gene TRBV20-1 combines with J gene TRBJ2-2, with D perhaps TRBD1 (5 bases). Trimming stripped 2 bases from V and 1 base from J, with 11 bases between. CDR1 is DFQATT, CDR2 SNEGSKA, per germline (reference sequence). The CDR3 contains 15 residues. The CDR3 coding sequence is TGCAGTGCTAGAACAGGTCCTGGGAACACCGGGGAGCTGTTTTTT. Its protein product is CSARTGPGNTGELFF.

This chain connects TRBV6-1 to TRBJ1-5, with D tentatively TRBD1 (6 bases). The germline gives CDR1 MNHNS, CDR2 SASEGT. This CDR3 spans 13 amino acids. V lost 8 bases and J 6 bases, leaving 14 bases between the germline ends. The CDR3 bases are TGTGCCAGCTCTGGACAGATAAGTCAGCCCCAGCATTTT. It is translated as CASSGQISQPQHF.

This clonotype was counted many times. This chain connects TRBV27 to TRBJ1-2; 8 bases agree with TRBD1. This CDR3 spans 17 amino acids. V shed 7 bases, J shed 1 base, and the junction held 14 bases outside the gene matches. Germline CDR1 is MNHEY and CDR2 is SMNVEV (reference sequence). In DNA form, the CDR3 reads TGTGCCAGCAAATCAGGGGGCCCCCGATTGAATAACTATGGCTACACCTTC. Its protein product is CASKSGGPRLNNYGYTF.

This clonotype occurred many times. The J gene is TRBJ1-1, the V gene TRBV10-3; D is unclear. CDR1 ENHRY and CDR2 SYGVKD come from the germline V gene. The CDR3 totals 15 residues. Trimming took 0 bases from V and 0 from J, leaving 8 bases between them. DNA of the CDR3: TGTGCCATCAGTGAGTCTTACAGACTGAACACTGAAGCTTTCTTT. Amino acid sequence: CAISESYRLNTEAFF.

This clonotype has at least ten counts. The chain couples TRBV28 to TRBJ2-2; D not resolved. The CDR3 is 14 amino acids. Germline loops: CDR1 MDHEN, CDR2 SYDVKM. V gave up 5 bases and J gave up 5 bases, with 12 bases separating them. The CDR3 nucleotides are TGTGCCAGCAGTCACCGAGGACGGACCGGGGAGCTGTTTTTT. Encoded protein: CASSHRGRTGELFF.

The genes are TRBV28 and TRBJ2-3; D not resolved. The V gene's germline CDR1 is MDHEN and CDR2 SYDVKM. Trimming took off 4 bases at V and 0 bases at J, with 11 bases between the two ends. CDR3 size: 15 residues. The CDR3 region has the DNA TGTGCCAGCAGTTGGTCTCGGTCTAGCACAGATACGCAGTATTTT. The encoded protein is CASSWSRSSTDTQYF.

This clonotype was detected a few times. V and J are TRBV6-1 and TRBJ1-5; 7 positions match TRBD1. Trimming at V came to 8 bases and at J to 9 bases, leaving 7 bases not matched to a gene. The CDR3 sequence is 12 residues long. Germline CDR1 is MNHNS and CDR2 is SASEGT. The CDR3 sequence is CASVQGGWPQHF. CDR3 DNA sequence: TGTGCCAGCGTGCAGGGGGGCTGGCCCCAGCATTTT.

This chain joins TRBV7-2 and TRBJ1-6; D ambiguous. CDR1 is SGHTA, CDR2 FQGNSA, per germline. Trimming pared 2 bases from V and 10 bases from J, leaving 15 bases between. There are 15 residues in the CDR3. The CDR3 region has the DNA TGTGCCAGCAGCTTAAGTAGGACTTCGGGATCACCCCTCCACTTT. This encodes CASSLSRTSGSPLHF.

The V and J genes are TRBV9 and TRBJ2-5, with D possibly TRBD2 on 6 matching bases. The germline V and J ends were trimmed by 2 bases and 4 bases, with 9 bases remaining between them. The length of the CDR3 is 13 residues. Looked up from germline, CDR1 is SGDLS and CDR2 is YYNGEE. The CDR3 sequence: CASSVAGLETQYF. CDR3 bases: TGTGCCAGCAGCGTCGCGGGATTAGAGACCCAGTACTTC. Based on the CDR3 plus reference TRBV9 and TRBJ2-5, the full variable domain is DSGVTQTPKHLITATGQRVTLRCSPRSGDLSVYWYQQSLDQGLQFLIQYYNGEERAKGNILERFSAQQFPDLHSELNLSSLELGDSALYFCASSVAGLETQYFGPGTRLLVL.

This clonotype was seen repeatedly, ten times or more. V is TRBV11-2 and J is TRBJ2-5; D not resolved. Germline V gene data show CDR1 as SGHAT and CDR2 as FQNNGV. The CDR3 spans 14 residues. V was shortened by 1 base and J by 5 bases, with 11 bases between the two germline ends. CDR3 amino acids: CASSLGSSRETQYF. The CDR3 nucleotides are TGTGCCAGCAGCTTAGGTAGTAGCCGGGAGACCCAGTACTTC.

The chain carries TRBV24-1 and TRBJ2-5; TRBD2 matches 9 bases. Per germline, CDR1 KGHDR and CDR2 SFDVKD. V dropped 4 bases and J dropped 2; count of bases not matched to a gene: 7. This CDR3 region has 16 residues. The DNA for the CDR3 is TGTGCCACCAGTGAAAAGGCGGGAGGGGTGCAAGAGACCCAGTACTTC. This codes for CATSEKAGGVQETQYF.

J is TRBJ2-3 and V is TRBV19; D is uncertain. The CDR3 is 14 residues long. CDR1 LNHDA and CDR2 SQIVND come from the germline V gene (reference sequence). The V gene lost 2 bases and the J gene lost 4 bases, with 10 bases spanning the gap. CDR3: CASSIRRSPDTQYF. The CDR3 coding sequence is TGTGCCAGTAGTATACGGCGTAGCCCAGATACGCAGTATTTT.